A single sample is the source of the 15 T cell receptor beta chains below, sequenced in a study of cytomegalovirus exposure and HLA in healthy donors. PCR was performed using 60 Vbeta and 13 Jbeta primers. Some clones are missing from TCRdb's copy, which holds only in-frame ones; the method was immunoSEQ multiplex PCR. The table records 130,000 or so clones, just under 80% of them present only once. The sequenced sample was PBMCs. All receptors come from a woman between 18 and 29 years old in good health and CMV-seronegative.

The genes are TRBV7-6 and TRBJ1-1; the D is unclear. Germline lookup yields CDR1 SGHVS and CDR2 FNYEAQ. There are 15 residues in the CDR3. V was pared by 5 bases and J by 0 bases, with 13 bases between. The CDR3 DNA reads TGTGCCAGCAGCCCAGTTTGGGCTTTGAACACTGAAGCTTTCTTT. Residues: CASSPVWALNTEAFF.

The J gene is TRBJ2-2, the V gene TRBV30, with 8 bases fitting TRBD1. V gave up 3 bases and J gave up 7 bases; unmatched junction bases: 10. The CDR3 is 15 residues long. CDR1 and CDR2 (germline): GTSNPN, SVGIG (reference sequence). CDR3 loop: CAWRPALQGDGELFF. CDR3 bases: TGTGCCTGGAGGCCCGCCTTACAGGGGGACGGGGAGCTGTTTTTT.

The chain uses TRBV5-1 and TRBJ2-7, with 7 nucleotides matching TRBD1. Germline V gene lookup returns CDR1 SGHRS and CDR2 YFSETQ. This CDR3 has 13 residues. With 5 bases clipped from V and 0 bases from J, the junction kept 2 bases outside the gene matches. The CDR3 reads CASSWDSSYEQYF. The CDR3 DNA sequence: TGCGCCAGCAGTTGGGACAGCTCCTACGAGCAGTACTTC.

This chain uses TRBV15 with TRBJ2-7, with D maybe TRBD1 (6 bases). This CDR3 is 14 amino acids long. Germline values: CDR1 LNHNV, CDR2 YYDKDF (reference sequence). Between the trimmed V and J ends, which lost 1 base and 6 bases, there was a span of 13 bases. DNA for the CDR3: TGTGCCACCAGCAGAGCCAGGACAGTGGTCGAGCAGTACTTC. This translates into CATSRARTVVEQYF.

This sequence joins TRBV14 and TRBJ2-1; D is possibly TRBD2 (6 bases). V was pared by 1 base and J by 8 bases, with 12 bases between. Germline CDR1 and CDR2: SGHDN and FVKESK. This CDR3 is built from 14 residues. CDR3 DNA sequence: TGTGCCAGCAGCCAAGCGGGAGTGGGCCATGAGCAGTTCTTC. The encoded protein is CASSQAGVGHEQFF.

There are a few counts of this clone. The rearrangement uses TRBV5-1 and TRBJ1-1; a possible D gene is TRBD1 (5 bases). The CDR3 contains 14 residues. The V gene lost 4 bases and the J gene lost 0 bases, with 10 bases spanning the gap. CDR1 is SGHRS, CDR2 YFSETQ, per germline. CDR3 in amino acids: CASSAGQMNTEAFF. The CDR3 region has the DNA TGCGCCAGCAGCGCCGGACAAATGAACACTGAAGCTTTCTTT.

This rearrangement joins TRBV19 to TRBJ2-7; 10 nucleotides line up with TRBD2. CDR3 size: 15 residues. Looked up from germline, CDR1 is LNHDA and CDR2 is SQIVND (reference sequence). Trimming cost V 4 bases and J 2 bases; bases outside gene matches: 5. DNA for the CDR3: TGTGCCAGTAGTAAACTAGCGGGGACTACCTACGAGCAGTACTTC. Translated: CASSKLAGTTYEQYF.

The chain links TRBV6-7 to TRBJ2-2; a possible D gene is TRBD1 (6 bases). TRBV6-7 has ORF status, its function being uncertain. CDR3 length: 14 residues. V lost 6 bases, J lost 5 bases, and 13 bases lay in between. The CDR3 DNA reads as TGTGCCAGCAGGGGCCGGACAGAGACCGGGGAGCTGTTTTTT. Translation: CASRGRTETGELFF.

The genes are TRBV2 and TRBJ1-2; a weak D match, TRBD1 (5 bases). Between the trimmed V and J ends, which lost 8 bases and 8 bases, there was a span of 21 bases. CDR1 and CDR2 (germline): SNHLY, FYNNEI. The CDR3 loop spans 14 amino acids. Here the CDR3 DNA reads TGTGCCAGCTATGACTGGGACTCATCACAAGGCTACACCTTC. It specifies CASYDWDSSQGYTF. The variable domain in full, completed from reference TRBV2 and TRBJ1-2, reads EPEVTQTPSHQVTQMGQEVILRCVPISNHLYFYWYRQILGQKVEFLVSFYNNEISEKSEIFDDQFSVERPDGSNFTLKIRSTKLEDSAMYFCASYDWDSSQGYTFGSGTRLTVV.

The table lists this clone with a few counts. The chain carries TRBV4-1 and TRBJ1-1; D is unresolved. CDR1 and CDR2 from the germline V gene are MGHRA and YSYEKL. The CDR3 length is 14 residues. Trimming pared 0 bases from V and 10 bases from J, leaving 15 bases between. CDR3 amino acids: CASSQEEGMGAAFF. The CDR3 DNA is TGCGCCAGCAGCCAAGAAGAGGGAATGGGAGCAGCTTTCTTT.

The CDR3 DNA sequence: TGTGCCAGCAGCTTGCCCGGGAACACTGAAGCTTTCTTT. It encodes CASSLPGNTEAFF. The chain joins TRBV5-6 to TRBJ1-1, with D unclear. This CDR3 has 13 amino acids. The germline V gene encodes CDR1 SGHDT and CDR2 YYEEEE. Trimming removed 1 base at V and 1 base at J, with 5 bases between.

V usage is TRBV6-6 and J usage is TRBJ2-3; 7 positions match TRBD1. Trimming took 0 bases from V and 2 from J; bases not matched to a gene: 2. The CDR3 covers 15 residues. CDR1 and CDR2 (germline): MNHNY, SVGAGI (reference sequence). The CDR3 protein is CASSYSEGATDTQYF. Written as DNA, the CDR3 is TGTGCCAGCAGTTACTCCGAGGGGGCCACAGATACGCAGTATTTT.

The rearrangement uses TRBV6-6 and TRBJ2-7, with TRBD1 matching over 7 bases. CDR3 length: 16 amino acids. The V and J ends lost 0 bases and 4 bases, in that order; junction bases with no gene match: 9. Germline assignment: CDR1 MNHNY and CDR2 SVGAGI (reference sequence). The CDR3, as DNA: TGTGCCAGCAGTTACTCCGCACCGGGACAGAGTTACGAGCAGTACTTC. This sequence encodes CASSYSAPGQSYEQYF.

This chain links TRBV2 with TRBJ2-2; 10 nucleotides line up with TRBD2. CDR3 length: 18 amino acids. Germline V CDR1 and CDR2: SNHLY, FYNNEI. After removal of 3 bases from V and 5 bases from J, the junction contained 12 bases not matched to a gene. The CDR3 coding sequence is TGTGCCAGCAGTGATCGGACTAGCGGTGCCCCGGGGACCGGGGAGCTGTTTTTT. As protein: CASSDRTSGAPGTGELFF.

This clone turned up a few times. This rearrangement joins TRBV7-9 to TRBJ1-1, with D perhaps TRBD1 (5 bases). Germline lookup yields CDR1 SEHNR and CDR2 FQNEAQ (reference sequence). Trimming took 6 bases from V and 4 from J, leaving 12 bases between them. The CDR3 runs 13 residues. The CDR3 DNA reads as TGTGCCAGCAGTATGACCGGGGGCACTGAAGCTTTCTTT. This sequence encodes CASSMTGGTEAFF.